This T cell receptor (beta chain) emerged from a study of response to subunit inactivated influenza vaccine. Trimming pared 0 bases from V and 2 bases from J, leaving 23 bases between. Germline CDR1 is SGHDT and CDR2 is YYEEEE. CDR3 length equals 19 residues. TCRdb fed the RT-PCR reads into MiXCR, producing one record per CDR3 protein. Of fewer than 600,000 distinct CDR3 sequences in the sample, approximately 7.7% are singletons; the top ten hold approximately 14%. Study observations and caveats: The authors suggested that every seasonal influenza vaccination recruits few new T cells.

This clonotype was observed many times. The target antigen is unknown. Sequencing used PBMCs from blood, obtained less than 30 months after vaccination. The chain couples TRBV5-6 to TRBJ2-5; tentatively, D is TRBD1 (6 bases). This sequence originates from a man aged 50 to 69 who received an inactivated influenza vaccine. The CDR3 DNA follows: TGTGCCAGCAGCTTGGATCGGGACACGCACCGCCCAGCTCAAGAGACCCAGTACTTC. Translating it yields CASSLDRDTHRPAQETQYF.